This T cell receptor (beta chain) comes out of a study of blood T cell repertoires in COVID-19. This CDR3 contains 15 residues. In germline, CDR1 is LNHDA, CDR2 SQIVND (reference sequence). V lost 3 bases and J lost 2, with 11 bases in between. The data were produced by immunoSEQ multiplex PCR, yet TCRdb's version contains in-frame clones alone and is incomplete. Among about 250,000 clones, around 85% were seen once, and the ten largest hold approximately 4%. The genes are TRBV19 and TRBJ1-5; no clear D. The source of this sequence is a woman between 35 and 50 years old with active or convalescent COVID-19. Sequencing was done on a sample of peripheral blood. CDR3 coding DNA: TGTGCCAGTAGTATTGGGAGACGAGGCAATCAGCCCCAGCATTTT. It yields the protein CASSIGRRGNQPQHF.